This is a list of T cell receptor beta chains from one sample in a study of a mutant IDH1 vaccine in newly diagnosed glioma. Their specific antigens are unknown. Repertoires were generated with immunoSEQ multiplex PCR, while TCRdb's copy carries only in-frame clones and drops some. The data contain fewer than 75,000 clones, roughly 80% of them singletons. The sequencing used PBMCs, collected from a glioma patient whose treatment included an IDH1 peptide vaccine. Receptors were obtained from a woman aged 45-65 years with glioma. CDR3s include the opening cysteine and the closing phenylalanine or tryptophan. The D gene is left open where the match is weak. Size tells how often a clone was seen (once, few, many) or the class of an expanded clone, and some rows leave it out.

clone_size	v_call	j_call	d_call	cdr3_aa	cdr3_nt
NA	TRBV27	TRBJ1-1	TRBD1	CASSFLGTGRTEAFF	TGTGCCAGCAGTTTTCTCGGGACAGGGAGGACTGAAGCTTTCTTT
NA	TRBV27	TRBJ2-7	NA	CASSVEVSRTGIYEQYF	TGTGCCAGCAGCGTAGAGGTTTCCAGAACAGGGATCTACGAGCAGTACTTC
once	TRBV9	TRBJ2-1	TRBD2	CASSTSGGYNEQFF	TGTGCCAGCAGTACTAGCGGGGGCTACAATGAGCAGTTCTTC
few	TRBV19	TRBJ1-1	NA	CASSMRVNTEAFF	TGTGCCAGTAGTATGCGGGTTAACACTGAAGCTTTCTTT
NA	TRBV5-4	TRBJ1-3	NA	CASSLGAVSGNTIYF	TGTGCCAGCAGCTTGGGGGCAGTCTCTGGAAACACCATATATTTT
few	TRBV5-4	TRBJ2-7	NA	CASSFPGTKSYEQYF	TGTGCCAGCAGCTTTCCAGGGACCAAGTCCTACGAGCAGTACTTC
NA	TRBV10-3	TRBJ1-6	NA	CAIKGQSDSPLHF	TGTGCCATCAAAGGACAATCGGATTCACCCCTCCACTTT
NA	TRBV12-5	TRBJ1-4	NA	CASGTPRARALFF	TGTGCTAGTGGTACCCCCCGGGCCCGGGCGCTGTTTTTT
NA	TRBV19	TRBJ2-7	NA	CARTPSAEDVPYEQYF	TGTGCCCGCACCCCTTCGGCTGAGGACGTTCCCTACGAGCAGTACTTC
NA	TRBV5-1	TRBJ1-2	NA	CASSSSLRNGYTF	TGCGCCAGCAGCTCCTCCCTGCGAAATGGCTACACCTTC
NA	TRBV6-1	TRBJ2-7	TRBD2	CASSETGLGSYEQYF	TGTGCCAGCAGTGAAACTGGACTAGGATCCTACGAGCAGTACTTC
NA	TRBV5-1	TRBJ2-1	NA	CASSQEDEQFF	TGCGCCAGCAGCCAAGAAGATGAGCAGTTCTTC
NA	TRBV7-7	TRBJ2-2	NA	CASSFGELFF	TGTGCTAGTTCATTCGGGGAGCTGTTTTTT
NA	TRBV20-1	TRBJ2-5	NA	CSARAGGTQYF	TGCAGTGCTAGAGCTGGAGGGACCCAGTACTTC
NA	TRBV6-4	TRBJ2-5	NA	CASSIDSEETQYF	TGTGCCAGCAGTATTGACAGCGAAGAGACCCAGTACTTC
many	TRBV2	TRBJ1-1	TRBD1	CASSPGTGASGTEAFF	TGTGCCAGCAGTCCCGGGACAGGGGCCTCGGGCACTGAAGCTTTCTTT
NA	TRBV5-1	TRBJ1-1	TRBD1	CASSFSGTGRLNTEAFF	TGCGCCAGCAGCTTTTCCGGGACAGGGAGATTGAACACTGAAGCTTTCTTT